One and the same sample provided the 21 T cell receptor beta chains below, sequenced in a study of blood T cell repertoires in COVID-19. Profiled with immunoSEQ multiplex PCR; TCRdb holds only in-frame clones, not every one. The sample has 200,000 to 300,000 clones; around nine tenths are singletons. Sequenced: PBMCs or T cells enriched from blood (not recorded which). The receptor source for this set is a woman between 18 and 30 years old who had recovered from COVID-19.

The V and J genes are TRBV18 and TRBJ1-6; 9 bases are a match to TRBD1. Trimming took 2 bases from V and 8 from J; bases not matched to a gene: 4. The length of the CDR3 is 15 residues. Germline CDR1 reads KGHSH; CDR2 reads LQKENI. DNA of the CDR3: TGTGCCAGCTCACCAGGGACAGGGAATCATTCACCCCTCCACTTT. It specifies CASSPGTGNHSPLHF.

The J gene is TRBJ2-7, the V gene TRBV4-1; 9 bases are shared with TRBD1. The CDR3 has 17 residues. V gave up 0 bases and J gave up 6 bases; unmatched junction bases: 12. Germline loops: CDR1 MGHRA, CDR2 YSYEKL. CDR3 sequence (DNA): TGCGCCAGCAGCCAAGATCTCCGGCACAGGGGGCTCTCCGAGCAGTACTTC. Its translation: CASSQDLRHRGLSEQYF.

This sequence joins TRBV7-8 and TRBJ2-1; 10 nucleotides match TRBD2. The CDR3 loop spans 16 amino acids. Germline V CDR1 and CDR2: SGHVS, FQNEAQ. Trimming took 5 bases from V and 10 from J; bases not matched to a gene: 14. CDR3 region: CASSPSSGSVLGEQFF. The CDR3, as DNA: TGTGCCAGCAGCCCTTCTAGCGGGAGTGTTTTAGGGGAGCAGTTCTTC.

The CDR3 coding sequence is TGTGCCAGCACCCGGTTGGCTAGAGGAGAGACCCAGTACTTC. It specifies CASTRLARGETQYF. The J gene is TRBJ2-5, the V gene TRBV7-9; D is uncertain. Trimming left V 7 bases short and J 4 bases short, with 16 bases between. The CDR3 has 14 amino acids. Per the germline V gene, CDR1 is SEHNR and CDR2 is FQNEAQ (reference sequence).

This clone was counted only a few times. Written as DNA, the CDR3 is TGCGCCAGCAGCCAAGTAACAGGGAACACTGAAGCTTTCTTT. It translates to CASSQVTGNTEAFF. The chain employs TRBV4-1 and TRBJ1-1; D may be TRBD1 (5 bases). The CDR3 length is 14 residues. V was pared by 1 base and J by 1 base, with 7 bases between. Germline CDR1 reads MGHRA; CDR2 reads YSYEKL.

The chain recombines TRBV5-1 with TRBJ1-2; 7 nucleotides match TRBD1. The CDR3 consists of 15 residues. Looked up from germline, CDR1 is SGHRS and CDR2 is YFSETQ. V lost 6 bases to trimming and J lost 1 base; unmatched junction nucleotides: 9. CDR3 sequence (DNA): TGCGCCAGCAAATTCAACAGGGGATATAACTATGGCTACACCTTC. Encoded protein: CASKFNRGYNYGYTF. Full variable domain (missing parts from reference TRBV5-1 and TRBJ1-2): KAGVTQTPRYLIKTRGQQVTLSCSPISGHRSVSWYQQTPGQGLQFLFEYFSETQRNKGNFPGRFSGRQFSNSRSEMNVSTLELGDSALYLCASKFNRGYNYGYTFGSGTRLTVV.

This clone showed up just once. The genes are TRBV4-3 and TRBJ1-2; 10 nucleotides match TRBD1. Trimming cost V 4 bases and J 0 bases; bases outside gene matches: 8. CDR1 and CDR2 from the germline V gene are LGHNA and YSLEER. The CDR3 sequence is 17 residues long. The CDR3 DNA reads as TGCGCCAGCAGCCCGGGGACAGGGGCCCCTGCTAACTATGGCTACACCTTC. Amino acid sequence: CASSPGTGAPANYGYTF.

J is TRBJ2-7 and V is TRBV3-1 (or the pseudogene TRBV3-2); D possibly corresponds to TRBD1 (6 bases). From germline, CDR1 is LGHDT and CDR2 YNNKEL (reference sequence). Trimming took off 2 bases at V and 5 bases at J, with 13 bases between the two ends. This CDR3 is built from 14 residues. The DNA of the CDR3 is TGTGCCAGCAGCCAAACGCAGGGGTTGGACGAGCAGTACTTC. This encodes CASSQTQGLDEQYF.

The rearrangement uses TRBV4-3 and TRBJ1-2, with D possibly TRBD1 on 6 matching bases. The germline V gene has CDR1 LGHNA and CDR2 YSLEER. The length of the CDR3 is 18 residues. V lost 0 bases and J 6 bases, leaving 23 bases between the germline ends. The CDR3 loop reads CASSQDLAGATTSDGYTF. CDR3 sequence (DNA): TGCGCCAGCAGCCAAGATTTGGCAGGGGCGACGACCTCTGATGGCTACACCTTC.

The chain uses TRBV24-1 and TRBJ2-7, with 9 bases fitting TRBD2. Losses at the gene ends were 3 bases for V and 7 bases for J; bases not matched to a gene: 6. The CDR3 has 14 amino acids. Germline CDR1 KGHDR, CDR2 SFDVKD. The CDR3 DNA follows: TGTGCCACCAGTGATCGGACTAGCGTTTGGGAGCAGTACTTC. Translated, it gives CATSDRTSVWEQYF.

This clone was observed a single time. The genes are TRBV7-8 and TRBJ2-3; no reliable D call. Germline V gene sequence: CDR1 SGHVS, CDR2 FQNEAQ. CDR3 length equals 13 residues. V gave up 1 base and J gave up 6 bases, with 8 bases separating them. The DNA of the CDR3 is TGTGCCAGCAGCTTAGGCGTCTCCGATACGCAGTATTTT. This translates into CASSLGVSDTQYF.

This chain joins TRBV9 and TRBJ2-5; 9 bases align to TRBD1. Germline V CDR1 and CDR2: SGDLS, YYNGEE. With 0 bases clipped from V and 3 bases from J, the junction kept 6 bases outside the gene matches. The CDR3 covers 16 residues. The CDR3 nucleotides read TGTGCCAGCAGCGTAGGTCCCCGGACAGGGGAAGAGACCCAGTACTTC. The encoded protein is CASSVGPRTGEETQYF. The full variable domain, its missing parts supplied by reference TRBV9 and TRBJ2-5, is DSGVTQTPKHLITATGQRVTLRCSPRSGDLSVYWYQQSLDQGLQFLIQYYNGEERAKGNILERFSAQQFPDLHSELNLSSLELGDSALYFCASSVGPRTGEETQYFGPGTRLLVL.

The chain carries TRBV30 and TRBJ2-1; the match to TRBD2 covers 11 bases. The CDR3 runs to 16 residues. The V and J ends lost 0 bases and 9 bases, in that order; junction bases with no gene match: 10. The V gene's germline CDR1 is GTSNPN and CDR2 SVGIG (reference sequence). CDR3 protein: CAWSVLISGGVGEQFF. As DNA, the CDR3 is TGTGCCTGGAGTGTACTAATTAGCGGGGGGGTTGGTGAGCAGTTCTTC.

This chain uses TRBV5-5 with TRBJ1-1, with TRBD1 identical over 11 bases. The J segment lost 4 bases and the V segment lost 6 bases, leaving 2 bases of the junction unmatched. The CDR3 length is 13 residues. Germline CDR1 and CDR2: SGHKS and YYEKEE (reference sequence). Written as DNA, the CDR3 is TGTGCCAGCACCGGGACAGGGGGCACTGAAGCTTTCTTT. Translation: CASTGTGGTEAFF. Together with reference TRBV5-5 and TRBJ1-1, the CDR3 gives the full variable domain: DAGVTQSPTHLIKTRGQQVTLRCSPISGHKSVSWYQQVLGQGPQFIFQYYEKEERGRGNFPDRFSARQFPNYSSELNVNALLLGDSALYLCASTGTGGTEAFFGQGTRLTVV.

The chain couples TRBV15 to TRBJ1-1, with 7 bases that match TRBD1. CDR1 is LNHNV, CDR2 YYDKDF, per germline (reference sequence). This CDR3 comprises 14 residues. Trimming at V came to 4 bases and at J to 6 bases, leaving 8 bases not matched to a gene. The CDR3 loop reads CATSTEGARAEAFF. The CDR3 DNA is TGTGCCACCAGCACAGAGGGGGCACGGGCTGAAGCTTTCTTT.

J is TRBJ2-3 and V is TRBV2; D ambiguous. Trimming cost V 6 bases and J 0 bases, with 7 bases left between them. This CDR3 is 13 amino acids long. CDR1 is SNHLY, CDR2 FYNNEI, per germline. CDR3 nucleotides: TGTGCCAGCAGGTTTTCTAGCACAGATACGCAGTATTTT. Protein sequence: CASRFSSTDTQYF.

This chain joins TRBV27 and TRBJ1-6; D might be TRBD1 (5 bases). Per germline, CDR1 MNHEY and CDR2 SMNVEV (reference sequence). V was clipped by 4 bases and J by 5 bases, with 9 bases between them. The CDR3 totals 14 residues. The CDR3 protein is CASSSRTHNSPLHF. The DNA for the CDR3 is TGTGCCAGCAGTTCCAGGACACATAATTCACCCCTCCACTTT.

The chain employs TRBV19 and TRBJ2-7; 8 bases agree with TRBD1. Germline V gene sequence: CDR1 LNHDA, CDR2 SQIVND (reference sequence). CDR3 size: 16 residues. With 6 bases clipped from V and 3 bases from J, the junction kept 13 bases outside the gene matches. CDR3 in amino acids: CASSSGAGTGYYEQYF. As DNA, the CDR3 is TGTGCCAGTAGCTCGGGCGCCGGGACAGGATACTACGAGCAGTACTTC.

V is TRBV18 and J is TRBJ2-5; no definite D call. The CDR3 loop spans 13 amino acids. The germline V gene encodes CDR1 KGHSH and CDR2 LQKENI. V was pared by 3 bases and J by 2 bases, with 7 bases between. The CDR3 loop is CASSPSLQETQYF. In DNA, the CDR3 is TGTGCCAGCTCACCCTCACTGCAAGAGACCCAGTACTTC.

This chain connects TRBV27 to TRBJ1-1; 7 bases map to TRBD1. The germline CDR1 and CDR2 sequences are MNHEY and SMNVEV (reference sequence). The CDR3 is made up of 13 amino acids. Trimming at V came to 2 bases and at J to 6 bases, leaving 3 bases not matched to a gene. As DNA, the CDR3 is TGTGCCAGCAGTTTAAAGGGGGCCGCTGAAGCTTTCTTT. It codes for CASSLKGAAEAFF.

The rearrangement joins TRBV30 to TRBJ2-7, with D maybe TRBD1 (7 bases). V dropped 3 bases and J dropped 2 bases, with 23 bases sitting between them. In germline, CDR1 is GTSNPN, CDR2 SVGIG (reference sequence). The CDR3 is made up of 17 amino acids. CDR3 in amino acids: CAWSDGPAGQLTYEQYF. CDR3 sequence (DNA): TGTGCCTGGAGCGACGGTCCGGCGGGACAGCTGACCTACGAGCAGTACTTC.